There are many counts of the clone carrying this T cell receptor (beta chain). Its antigen is currently unknown. This record comes from a study of T cell repertoires in cytomegalovirus infection. Overall study: Signatures in public TCR beta sequences pointed to both CMV infection and matching HLA type.

The CDR3 length is 14 residues. The germline CDR1 and CDR2 sequences are SGHTA and FQGNSA. Trimming stripped 5 bases from V and 5 bases from J, with 13 bases between. TCRdb reprocessed the reads with MiXCR, giving one entry per CDR3 protein. This sample yields under 150,000 distinct CDR3 sequences, of which under 35% are seen a single time; 40% to 45% belongs to the top ten. The rearrangement uses TRBV7-2 and TRBJ1-5; TRBD1 might be the D (5 bases). The sequenced sample was CD8+ T cells from cultured PBMCs, obtained from culture after CMV antigen stimulation. The receptor comes from a human donor in good health (CMV status not recorded). Some clones in this sample may be carry-over from other donors' samples. In DNA, the CDR3 is TGTGCCAGCAGCCTGGGGGATCTCGATCAGCCCCAGCATTTT. Encoded protein: CASSLGDLDQPQHF.